Listed below are T cell receptor beta chains from one sample, sequenced in a study of CXCR3-negative and CXCR3-positive naive CD8 T cells. No DNA is given; TCRdb re-called the 5' RACE reads and lists each CDR3 protein once. The sample's table shows around 88,000 distinct CDR3 sequences. Material for sequencing was naive CXCR3+ CD8+ T cells from blood. These receptors were collected from a human donor in good health. Some clones in this sample may be carry-over from other donors' samples. Both conserved end residues are part of each CDR3.

V: TRBV28; J: TRBJ2-3; CDR3: CASSLEDTDTQYF
V: TRBV27; J: TRBJ2-1; CDR3: CASSLGLPRGNEQFF
V: TRBV29-1; J: TRBJ2-7; CDR3: CSVAGSSYEQYF
V: TRBV28; J: TRBJ1-1; CDR3: CASSFAGLRGANTEAFF
V: TRBV4-2; J: TRBJ2-1; CDR3: CASSQERVSNEQFF
V: TRBV20-1; J: TRBJ2-7; CDR3: CSAGTGETYEQYF
V: TRBV7-2; J: TRBJ1-2; CDR3: CASSPSGGLGYGYTF
V: TRBV29-1; J: TRBJ2-5; CDR3: CSAGLAGPAWISQYF
V: TRBV28; J: TRBJ2-3; CDR3: CASSFRGERTDTQYF
V: TRBV6-4; J: TRBJ2-1; CDR3: CASSEAGGSYNEQFF
V: TRBV29-1; J: TRBJ2-1; CDR3: CSVLTGSYNEQFF
V: TRBV20-1; J: TRBJ2-7; CDR3: CSAKIRDRAYEQYF
V: TRBV7-2; J: TRBJ2-7; CDR3: CASSALAGRGEQYF
V: TRBV14; J: TRBJ2-2; CDR3: CASSRDWGSATTGELFF
V: TRBV29-1; J: TRBJ2-2; CDR3: CSVEGSQGRLEGELFF
V: TRBV20-1; J: TRBJ1-6; CDR3: CSAVGTGVSYNSPLHF
V: TRBV5-1; J: TRBJ2-1; CDR3: CASSLAGPNNEQFF
V: TRBV12-2; J: TRBJ1-5; CDR3: CASRVPDRGHNQPQHF
V: TRBV5-6; J: TRBJ2-3; CDR3: CASSLEPSGSHTDTQYF
V: TRBV4-1; J: TRBJ2-5; CDR3: CASSQPMPPFERGGEETQYF
V: TRBV7-6; J: TRBJ2-7; CDR3: CASSSIAGGSEQYF
V: TRBV5-1; J: TRBJ2-1; CDR3: CASTIEGLVSNEQFF
V: TRBV24-1; J: TRBJ2-2; CDR3: CATSDGTDTGELFF
V: TRBV6-2/TRBV6-3; J: TRBJ2-6; CDR3: CASSKEGYGANVLTF
V: TRBV27; J: TRBJ2-1; CDR3: CASSFGTSGGNEQFF
V: TRBV10-3; J: TRBJ2-5; CDR3: CAISEPGTVPQETQYF
V: TRBV7-6; J: TRBJ2-5; CDR3: CASSLGGGGYTQTQYF
V: TRBV6-5; J: TRBJ2-7; CDR3: CASSYTPDGSYEQYF
V: TRBV6-2/TRBV6-3; J: TRBJ2-1; CDR3: CASSYSSKVDEQFF
V: TRBV20-1; J: TRBJ2-7; CDR3: CSASSGTHEQYF
V: TRBV29-1; J: TRBJ1-2; CDR3: CSVGPQGEYGYTF
V: TRBV5-6; J: TRBJ2-7; CDR3: CASSLAISYEQYF
V: TRBV29-1; J: TRBJ2-3; CDR3: CSAWTGVLDTQYF
V: TRBV5-1; J: TRBJ1-2; CDR3: CASSSGTGDGYTF
V: TRBV28; J: TRBJ2-3; CDR3: CASSPLRTGITDTQYF
V: TRBV5-1; J: TRBJ2-7; CDR3: CASSLAGLIEQYF
V: TRBV7-9; J: TRBJ1-2; CDR3: CASSDRQLGYTF
V: TRBV20-1; J: TRBJ1-5; CDR3: CSASPQGAPNQPQHF
V: TRBV6-1; J: TRBJ1-1; CDR3: CASGPGTLNTEAFF
V: TRBV28; J: TRBJ2-1; CDR3: CASSPLIGVGGYNEQFF
V: TRBV28; J: TRBJ2-5; CDR3: CASSFQRGTGETQYF
V: TRBV12-3/TRBV12-4; J: TRBJ2-6; CDR3: CASSDRTGANVLTF
V: TRBV6-5; J: TRBJ1-1; CDR3: CASSSDTSNTEAFF
V: TRBV5-1; J: TRBJ1-2; CDR3: CASSSLGQAEYGYTF
V: TRBV7-8; J: TRBJ2-7; CDR3: CASSDLWAAEGSTYEQYF